The next 4 T cell receptor beta chains were all read from a single sample in a study of T-cell memory formation after mild COVID-19 (dated by TCRdb to the early 2020s). The library came from 5' RACE. Sequencing instrument: Illumina NovaSeq 6000. TCRdb cleaned the public reads at Q25 with fastp, built clones with MiXCR and kept in-frame beta chains. A single entry per CDR3 protein holds the most common genes and DNA from its merged rows. The sample table shows a few hundred thousand distinct CDR3 sequences, and 15% to 20% are seen once. 20% to 25% of the sample is in the top ten clones. Sample: PBMCs or a T cell subset sorted from them (not recorded which). The receptors stem from a man aged 18 to 30 who had mild COVID-19 (a few samples of this study predate the infection). The sample titles of this study are shuffled in the database, so cell type and time point are left out; the donor was told from shared clones.

This clonotype was detected once. CDR3 bases: TGCGCCAGCAGCCCAGGACGGTACTATGGCTACACCTTC. This codes for CASSPGRYYGYTF. The chain has TRBV4-3 and TRBJ1-2, with D uncertain. Trimming left V 4 bases short and J 3 bases short, with 9 bases between. CDR1 is LGHNA and CDR2 is YSLEER in the germline V gene. The CDR3 spans 13 residues.

This clonotype was observed a few times. The J gene is TRBJ2-1, the V gene TRBV6-6; TRBD1 might be the D (5 bases). The CDR3 sequence is 13 residues long. V lost 0 bases and J 6 bases, leaving 6 bases between the germline ends. CDR1 is MNHNY and CDR2 is SVGAGI in the germline V gene (reference sequence). Here the CDR3 DNA reads TGTGCCAGCAGTTACTCAGGGGTCAATGAGCAGTTCTTC. It encodes CASSYSGVNEQFF.

This clonotype was counted at least ten times. This chain links TRBV7-2 with TRBJ2-3, with 7 positions matching TRBD2. The CDR3 is 15 amino acids. Germline assignment: CDR1 SGHTA and CDR2 FQGNSA. The V gene end was trimmed by 1 base and the J gene end by 2 bases; junction bases not matched to a gene: 3. The CDR3 loop reads CASSLGLAHTDTQYF. CDR3 coding DNA: TGTGCCAGCAGCTTAGGACTAGCCCACACAGATACGCAGTATTTT.

This rearrangement joins TRBV5-1 to TRBJ2-2; D is possibly TRBD2 (6 bases). Between the trimmed V and J ends, which lost 4 bases and 0 bases, there was a span of 10 bases. This CDR3 spans 15 amino acids. Germline V gives CDR1 SGHRS, CDR2 YFSETQ. CDR3 sequence: CASSGRGTNTGELFF. CDR3 coding DNA: TGCGCCAGCAGCGGGCGGGGAACGAACACCGGGGAGCTGTTTTTT.